This T cell receptor (beta chain) was captured in a study of blood T cells in healthy people across ages. Regarding the study as a whole: Age advanced and TCR beta diversity per million T cells fell, roughly linearly. From one million sequenced T cells, diversity estimates were lower bounds.

J gave up 4 bases and V 7 bases, and 6 bases lay outside the gene matches. This CDR3 contains 14 residues. Germline V gene lookup returns CDR1 DFQATT and CDR2 SNEGSKA (reference sequence). Points on this clonotype: The antigen is undetermined.

Through a sample-barcoded 5' primer and a J-beta primer mix, a second PCR was run for roughly 6 to 11 cycles. Each CDR3 protein gets one entry after TCRdb re-called the 5' RACE reads with MiXCR. The sample consists of 920,000 or so distinct CDR3 sequences, 45% of them appearing once. This chain connects TRBV20-1 to TRBJ2-2; 10 positions match TRBD2. The sample consisted of blood. The receptor was isolated from a woman aged 60 to 75 in good health. The CDR3 DNA is TGCAGTGTATTGCTAGCGGGAGTCACCGGGGAGCTGTTTTTT. This translates into CSVLLAGVTGELFF.